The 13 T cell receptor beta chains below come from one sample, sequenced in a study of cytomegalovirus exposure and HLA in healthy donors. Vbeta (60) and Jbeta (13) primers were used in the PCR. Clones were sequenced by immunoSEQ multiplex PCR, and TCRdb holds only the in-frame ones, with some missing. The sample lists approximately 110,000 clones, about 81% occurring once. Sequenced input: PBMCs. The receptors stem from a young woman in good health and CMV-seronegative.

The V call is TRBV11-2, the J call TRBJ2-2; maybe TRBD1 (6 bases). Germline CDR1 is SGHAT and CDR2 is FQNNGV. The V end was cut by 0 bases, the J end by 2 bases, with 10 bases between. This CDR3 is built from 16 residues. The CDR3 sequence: CASSLEGATNTGELFF. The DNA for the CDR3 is TGTGCCAGCAGCTTAGAGGGGGCCACTAACACCGGGGAGCTGTTTTTT.

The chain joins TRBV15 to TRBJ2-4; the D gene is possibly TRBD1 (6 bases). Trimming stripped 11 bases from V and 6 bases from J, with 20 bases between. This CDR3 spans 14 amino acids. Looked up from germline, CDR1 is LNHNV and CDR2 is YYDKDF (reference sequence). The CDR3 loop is CAASRPEGGNIQYF. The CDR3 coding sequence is TGTGCCGCGTCTAGGCCCGAAGGGGGAAACATTCAGTACTTC.

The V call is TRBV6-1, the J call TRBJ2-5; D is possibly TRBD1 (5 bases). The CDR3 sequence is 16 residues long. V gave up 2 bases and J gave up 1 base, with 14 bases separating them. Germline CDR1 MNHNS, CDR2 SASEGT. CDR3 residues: CASSERPPQGQETQYF. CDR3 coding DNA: TGTGCCAGCAGTGAAAGGCCCCCCCAGGGCCAAGAGACCCAGTACTTC.

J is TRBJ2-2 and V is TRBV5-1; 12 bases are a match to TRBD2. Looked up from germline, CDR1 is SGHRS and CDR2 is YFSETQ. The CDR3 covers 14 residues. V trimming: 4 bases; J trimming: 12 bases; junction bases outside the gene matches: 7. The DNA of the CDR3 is TGCGCCAGCAGCCCAAGGACTAGCGGGAATAAGCTGTTTTTT. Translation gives CASSPRTSGNKLFF.

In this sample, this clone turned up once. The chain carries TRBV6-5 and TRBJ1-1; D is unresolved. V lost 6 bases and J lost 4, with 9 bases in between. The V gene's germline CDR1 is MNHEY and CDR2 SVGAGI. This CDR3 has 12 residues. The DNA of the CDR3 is TGTGCCAGCAGAAACAGTTCCACTGAAGCTTTCTTT. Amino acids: CASRNSSTEAFF.

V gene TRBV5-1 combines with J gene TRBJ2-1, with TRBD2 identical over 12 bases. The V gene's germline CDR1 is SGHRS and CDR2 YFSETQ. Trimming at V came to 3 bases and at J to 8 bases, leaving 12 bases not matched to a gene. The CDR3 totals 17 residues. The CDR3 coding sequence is TGCGCCAGCAGCTGGAGAGGCTCTAGCGGGGGGGTGGATGAGCAGTTCTTC. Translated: CASSWRGSSGGVDEQFF.

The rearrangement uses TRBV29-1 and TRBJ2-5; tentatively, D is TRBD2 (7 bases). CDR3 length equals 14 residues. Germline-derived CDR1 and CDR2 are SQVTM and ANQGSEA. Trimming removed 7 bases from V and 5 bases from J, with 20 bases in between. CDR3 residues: CSATKGGGGETQYF. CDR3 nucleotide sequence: TGCAGCGCAACAAAAGGCGGGGGCGGCGAGACCCAGTACTTC.

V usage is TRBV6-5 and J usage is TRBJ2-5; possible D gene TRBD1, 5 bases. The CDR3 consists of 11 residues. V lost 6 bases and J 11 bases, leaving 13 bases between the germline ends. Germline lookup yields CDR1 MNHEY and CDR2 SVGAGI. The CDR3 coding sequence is TGTGCCAGCAGCCAAGGGTCAGGGCAGTACTTC. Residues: CASSQGSGQYF.

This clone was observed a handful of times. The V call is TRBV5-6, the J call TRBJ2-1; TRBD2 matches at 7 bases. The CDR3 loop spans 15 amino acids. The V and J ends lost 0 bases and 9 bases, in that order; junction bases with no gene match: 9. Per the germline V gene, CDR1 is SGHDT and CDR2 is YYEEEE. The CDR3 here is CASSLAMGGTGEQFF. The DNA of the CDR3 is TGTGCCAGCAGCTTGGCGATGGGGGGGACGGGTGAGCAGTTCTTC.

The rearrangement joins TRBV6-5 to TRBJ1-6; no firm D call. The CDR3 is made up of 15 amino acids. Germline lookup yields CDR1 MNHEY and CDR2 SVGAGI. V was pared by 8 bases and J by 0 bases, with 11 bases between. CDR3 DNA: TGTGCCAGCGGGTACAGCAGCTCCTATAATTCACCCCTCCACTTT. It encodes CASGYSSSYNSPLHF.

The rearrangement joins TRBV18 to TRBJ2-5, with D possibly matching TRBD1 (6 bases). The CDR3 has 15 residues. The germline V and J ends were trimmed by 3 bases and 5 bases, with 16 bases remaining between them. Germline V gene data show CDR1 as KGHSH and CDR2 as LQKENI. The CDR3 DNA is TGTGCCAGCTCACCCTCAACAGGGAGTGCGGAGACCCAGTACTTC. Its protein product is CASSPSTGSAETQYF.

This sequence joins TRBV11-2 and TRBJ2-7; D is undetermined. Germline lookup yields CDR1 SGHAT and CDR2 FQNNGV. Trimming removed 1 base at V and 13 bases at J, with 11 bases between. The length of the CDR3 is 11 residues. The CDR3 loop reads CASSLGGAAYF. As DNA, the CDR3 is TGTGCCAGCAGCTTAGGCGGAGCAGCTTACTTC.

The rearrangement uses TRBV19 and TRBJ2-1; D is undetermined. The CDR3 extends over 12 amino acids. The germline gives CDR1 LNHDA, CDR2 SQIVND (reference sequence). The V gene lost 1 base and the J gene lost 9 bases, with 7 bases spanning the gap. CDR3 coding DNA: TGTGCCAGTAGTATAGGTGCGATTGAGCAGTTCTTC. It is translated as CASSIGAIEQFF.